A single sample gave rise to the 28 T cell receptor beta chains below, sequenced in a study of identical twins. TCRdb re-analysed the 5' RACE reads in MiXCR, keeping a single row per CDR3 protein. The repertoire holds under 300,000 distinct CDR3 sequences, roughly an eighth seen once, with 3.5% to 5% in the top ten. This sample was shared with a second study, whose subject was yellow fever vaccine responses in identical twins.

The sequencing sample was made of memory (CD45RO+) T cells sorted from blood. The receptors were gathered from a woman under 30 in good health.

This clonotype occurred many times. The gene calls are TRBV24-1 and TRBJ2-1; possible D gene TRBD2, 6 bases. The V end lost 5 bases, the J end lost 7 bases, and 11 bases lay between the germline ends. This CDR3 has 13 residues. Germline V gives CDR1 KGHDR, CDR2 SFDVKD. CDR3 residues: CATSASGRNEQFF. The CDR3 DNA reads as TGTGCCACCAGTGCGAGCGGGCGGAATGAGCAGTTCTTC.

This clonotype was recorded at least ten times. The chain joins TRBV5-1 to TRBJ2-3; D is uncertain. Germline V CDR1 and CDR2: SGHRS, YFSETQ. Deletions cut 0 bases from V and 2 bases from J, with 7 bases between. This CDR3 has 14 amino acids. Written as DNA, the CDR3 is TGCGCCAGCAGCTTGGGCAGACACACAGATACGCAGTATTTT. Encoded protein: CASSLGRHTDTQYF.

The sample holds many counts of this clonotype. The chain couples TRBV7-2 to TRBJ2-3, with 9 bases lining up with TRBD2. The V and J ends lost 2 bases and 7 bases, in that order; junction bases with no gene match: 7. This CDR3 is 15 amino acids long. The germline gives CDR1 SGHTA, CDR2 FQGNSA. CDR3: CASSLKASGVHTQYF. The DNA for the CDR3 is TGTGCCAGCAGCTTAAAGGCTAGCGGGGTGCATACGCAGTATTTT.

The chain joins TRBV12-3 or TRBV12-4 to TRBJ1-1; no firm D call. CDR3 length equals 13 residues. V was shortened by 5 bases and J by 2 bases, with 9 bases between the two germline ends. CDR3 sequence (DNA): TGTGCCAGCAGTGACCTGAGCAACACTGAAGCTTTCTTT. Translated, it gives CASSDLSNTEAFF.

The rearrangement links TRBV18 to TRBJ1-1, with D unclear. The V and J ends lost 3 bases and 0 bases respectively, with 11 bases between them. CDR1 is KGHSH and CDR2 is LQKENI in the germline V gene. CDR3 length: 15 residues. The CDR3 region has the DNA TGTGCCAGCTCACCTCCCGGAGGGTTGAACACTGAAGCTTTCTTT. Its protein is CASSPPGGLNTEAFF.

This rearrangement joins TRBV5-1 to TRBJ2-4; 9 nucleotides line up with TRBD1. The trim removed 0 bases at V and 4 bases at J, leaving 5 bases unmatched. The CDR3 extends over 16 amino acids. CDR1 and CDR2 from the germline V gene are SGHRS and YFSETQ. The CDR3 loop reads CASSLGDRAEKNIQYF. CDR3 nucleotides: TGCGCCAGCAGCTTGGGGGACAGGGCGGAGAAAAACATTCAGTACTTC.

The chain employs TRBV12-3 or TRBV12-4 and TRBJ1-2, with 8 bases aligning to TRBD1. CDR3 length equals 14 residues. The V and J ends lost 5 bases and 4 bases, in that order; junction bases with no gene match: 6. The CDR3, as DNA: TGTGCCAGCAGTACTTCCGGGACAGGCTATGGCTACACCTTC. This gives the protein CASSTSGTGYGYTF.

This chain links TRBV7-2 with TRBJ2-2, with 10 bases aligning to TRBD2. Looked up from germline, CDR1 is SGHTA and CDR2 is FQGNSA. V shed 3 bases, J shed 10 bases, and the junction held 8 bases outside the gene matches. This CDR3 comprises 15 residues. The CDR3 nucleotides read TGTGCCAGCAGCTTGCAGATTAGCGGGGGGACGGAGCTGTTTTTT. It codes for CASSLQISGGTELFF.

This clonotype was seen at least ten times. CDR3 bases: TGCGCCAGCAGCTTGGGGGGGACAGGGGCTTCGTACACTGAAGCTTTCTTT. Its translation: CASSLGGTGASYTEAFF. The V and J genes are TRBV5-1 and TRBJ1-1; TRBD1 agrees at 10 bases. Germline CDR1 SGHRS, CDR2 YFSETQ. The junction had 8 bases not matched to a gene; V was cut back by 0 bases and J by 3 bases. The CDR3 totals 17 residues.

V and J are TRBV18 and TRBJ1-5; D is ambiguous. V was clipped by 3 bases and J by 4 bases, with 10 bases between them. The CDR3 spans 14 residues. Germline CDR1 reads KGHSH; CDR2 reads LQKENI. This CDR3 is CASSPEGENQPQHF. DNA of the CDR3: TGTGCCAGCTCACCGGAGGGAGAAAATCAGCCCCAGCATTTT. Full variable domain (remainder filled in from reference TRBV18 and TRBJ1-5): NAGVMQNPRHLVRRRGQEARLRCSPMKGHSHVYWYRQLPEEGLKFMVYLQKENIIDESGMPKERFSAEFPKEGPSILRIQQVVRGDSAAYFCASSPEGENQPQHFGDGTRLSIL.

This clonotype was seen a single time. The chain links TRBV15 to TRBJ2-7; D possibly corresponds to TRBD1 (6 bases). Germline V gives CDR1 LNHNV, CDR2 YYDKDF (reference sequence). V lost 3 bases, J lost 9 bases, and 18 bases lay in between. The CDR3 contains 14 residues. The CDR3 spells CATSSLTTGRGQYF. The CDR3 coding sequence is TGTGCCACCAGCAGCCTAACGACAGGTCGCGGGCAGTACTTC.

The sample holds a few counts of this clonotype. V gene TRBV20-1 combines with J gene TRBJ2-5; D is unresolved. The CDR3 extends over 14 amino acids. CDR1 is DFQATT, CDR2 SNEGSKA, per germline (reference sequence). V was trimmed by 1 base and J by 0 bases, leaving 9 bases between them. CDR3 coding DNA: TGCAGTGCTAGAGCCGACGGTTACCAAGAGACCCAGTACTTC. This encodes CSARADGYQETQYF.

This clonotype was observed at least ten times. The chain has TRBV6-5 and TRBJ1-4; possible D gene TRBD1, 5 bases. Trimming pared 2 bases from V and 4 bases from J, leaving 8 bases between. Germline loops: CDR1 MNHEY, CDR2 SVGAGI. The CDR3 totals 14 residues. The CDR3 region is CASSYGTVNEKLFF. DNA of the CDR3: TGTGCCAGCAGTTACGGGACGGTTAATGAAAAACTGTTTTTT.

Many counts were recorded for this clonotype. CDR3 in amino acids: CASSRAGDYNSPLHF. The DNA of the CDR3 is TGTGCCAGCAGCCGCGCGGGGGACTATAATTCACCCCTCCACTTT. The J gene is TRBJ1-6, the V gene TRBV7-9; perhaps TRBD1 as D (5 bases). V gave up 5 bases and J gave up 3 bases, with 11 bases separating them. The CDR3 spans 15 residues. Germline V gene sequence: CDR1 SEHNR, CDR2 FQNEAQ (reference sequence).

The CDR3 nucleotides are TGTGCCAGCGCGACAGGCGGTGGGGCCAACGTCCTGACTTTC. This codes for CASATGGGANVLTF. This rearrangement joins TRBV6-4 to TRBJ2-6; D possibly corresponds to TRBD1 (6 bases). Looked up from germline, CDR1 is MRHNA and CDR2 is SNTAGT. V dropped 8 bases and J dropped 3 bases, with 11 bases sitting between them. The CDR3 has 14 residues.

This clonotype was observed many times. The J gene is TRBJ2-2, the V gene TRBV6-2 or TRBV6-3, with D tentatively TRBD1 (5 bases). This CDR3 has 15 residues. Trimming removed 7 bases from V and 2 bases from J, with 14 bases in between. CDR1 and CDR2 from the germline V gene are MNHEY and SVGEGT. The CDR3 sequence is CASTNGADNTGELFF. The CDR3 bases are TGTGCCAGCACTAATGGGGCCGATAACACCGGGGAGCTGTTTTTT.

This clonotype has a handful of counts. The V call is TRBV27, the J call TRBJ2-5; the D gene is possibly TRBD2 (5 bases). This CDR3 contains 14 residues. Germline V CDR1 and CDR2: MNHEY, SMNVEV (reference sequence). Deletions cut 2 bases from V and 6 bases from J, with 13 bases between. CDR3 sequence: CASSLSSIGKTQYF. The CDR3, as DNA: TGTGCCAGCAGTTTAAGTTCGATCGGGAAGACCCAGTACTTC.

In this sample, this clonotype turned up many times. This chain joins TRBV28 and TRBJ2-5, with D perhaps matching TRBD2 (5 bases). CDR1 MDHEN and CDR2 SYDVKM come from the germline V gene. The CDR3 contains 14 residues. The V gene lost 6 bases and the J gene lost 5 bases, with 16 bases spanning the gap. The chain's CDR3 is CASSLEGSGETQYF. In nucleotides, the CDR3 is TGTGCCAGCAGCCTTGAGGGTAGTGGCGAGACCCAGTACTTC.

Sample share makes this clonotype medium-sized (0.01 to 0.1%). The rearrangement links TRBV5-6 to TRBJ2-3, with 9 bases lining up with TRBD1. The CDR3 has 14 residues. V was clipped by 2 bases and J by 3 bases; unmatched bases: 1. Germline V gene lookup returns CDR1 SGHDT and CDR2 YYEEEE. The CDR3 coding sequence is TGTGCCAGCAGCTTACAGGGGGCTACAGATACGCAGTATTTT. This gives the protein CASSLQGATDTQYF.

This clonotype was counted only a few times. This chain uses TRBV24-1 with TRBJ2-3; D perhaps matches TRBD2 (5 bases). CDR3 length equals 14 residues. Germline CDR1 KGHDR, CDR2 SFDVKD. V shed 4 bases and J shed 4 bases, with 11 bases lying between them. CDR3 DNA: TGTGCCACCAGTGAACCGGGATTTTCAGATACGCAGTATTTT. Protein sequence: CATSEPGFSDTQYF.

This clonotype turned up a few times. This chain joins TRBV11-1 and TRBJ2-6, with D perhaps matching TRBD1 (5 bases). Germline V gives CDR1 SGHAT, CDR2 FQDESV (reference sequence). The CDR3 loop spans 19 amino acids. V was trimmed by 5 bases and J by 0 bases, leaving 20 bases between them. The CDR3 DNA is TGTGCCAGCAGCATACGGTCCGGACAAGGGGCCTCTGGGGCCAACGTCCTGACTTTC. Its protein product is CASSIRSGQGASGANVLTF.

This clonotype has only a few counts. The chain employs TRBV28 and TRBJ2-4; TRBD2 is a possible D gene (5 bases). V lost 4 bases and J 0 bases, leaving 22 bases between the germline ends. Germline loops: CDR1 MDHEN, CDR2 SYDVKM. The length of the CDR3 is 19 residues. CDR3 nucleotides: TGTGCCAGCAGTTCCCAAGGACTTGGTACAGCCCTAGCCAAAAACATTCAGTACTTC. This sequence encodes CASSSQGLGTALAKNIQYF.

CDR3 sequence (DNA): TGCGCCAGCAGCTCCGGGCAGAACCCGAACACCGGGGAGCTGTTTTTT. Its translation is CASSSGQNPNTGELFF. The V call is TRBV5-1, the J call TRBJ2-2, with D uncertain. V was shortened by 3 bases and J by 0 bases, with 12 bases between the two germline ends. Germline loops: CDR1 SGHRS, CDR2 YFSETQ. This CDR3 region has 16 residues.

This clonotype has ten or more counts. Here the CDR3 reads CASSKTGTQETQYF. CDR3 DNA: TGTGCCAGCAGCAAGACAGGGACCCAAGAGACCCAGTACTTC. The chain joins TRBV7-9 to TRBJ2-5, with 7 bases matching TRBD1. This CDR3 has 14 residues. V trimming: 5 bases; J trimming: 1 base; junction bases outside the gene matches: 4. In germline, CDR1 is SEHNR, CDR2 FQNEAQ (reference sequence).

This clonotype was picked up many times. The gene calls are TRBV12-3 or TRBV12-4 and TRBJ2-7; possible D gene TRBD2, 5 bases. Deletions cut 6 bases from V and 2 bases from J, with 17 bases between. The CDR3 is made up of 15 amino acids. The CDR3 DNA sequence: TGTGCCAGCAGCCCGAGGGCAAGGTCTCCCTACGAGCAGTACTTC. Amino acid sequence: CASSPRARSPYEQYF.

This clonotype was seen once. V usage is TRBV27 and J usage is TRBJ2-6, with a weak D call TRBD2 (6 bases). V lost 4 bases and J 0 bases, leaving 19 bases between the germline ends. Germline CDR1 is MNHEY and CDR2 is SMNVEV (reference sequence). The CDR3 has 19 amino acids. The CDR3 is CASSSGEKLSFSGANVLTF. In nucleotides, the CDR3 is TGTGCCAGCAGTTCGGGGGAGAAACTATCTTTCTCTGGGGCCAACGTCCTGACTTTC.

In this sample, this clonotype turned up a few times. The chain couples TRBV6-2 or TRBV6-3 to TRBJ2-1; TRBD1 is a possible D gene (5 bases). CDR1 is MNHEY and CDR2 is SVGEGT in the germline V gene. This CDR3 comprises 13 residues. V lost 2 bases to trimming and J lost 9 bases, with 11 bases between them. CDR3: CASSYRGLAEQFF. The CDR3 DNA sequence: TGTGCCAGCAGTTACAGGGGCCTGGCTGAGCAGTTCTTC.

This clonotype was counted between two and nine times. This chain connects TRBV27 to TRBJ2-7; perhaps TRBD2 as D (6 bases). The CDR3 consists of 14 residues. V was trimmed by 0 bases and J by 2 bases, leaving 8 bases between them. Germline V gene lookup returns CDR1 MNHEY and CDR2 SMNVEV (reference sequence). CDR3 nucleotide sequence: TGTGCCAGCAGTTTATCAGCTAGCGCCTACGAGCAGTACTTC. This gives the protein CASSLSASAYEQYF.